These 8 T cell receptor beta chains originate from one sample sequenced in a study of CD8 T cells in Susac syndrome (dated by TCRdb to the late 2010s). Library construction relied on the immunoSEQ multiplex PCR assay. RNA was extracted using the RNeasy kit, and roughly 0.5 to 1 microgram was reverse transcribed with random hexamers. TCRdb reran the public reads through fastp at Q25 and MiXCR, keeping productive beta chains. CDR3 protein duplicates are merged, each entry listing the most common genes and DNA. The sample table lists around 230,000 distinct CDR3 sequences, 90% to 97% of them with a count of one. About 0.1% of the sample rests with the top ten. The specimen sequenced was CD4+ T cells from PBMCs. The source is a human donor with Susac syndrome.

V is TRBV19 and J is TRBJ1-1; D is perhaps TRBD1 (5 bases). From germline, CDR1 is LNHDA and CDR2 SQIVND (reference sequence). This CDR3 contains 14 residues. V dropped 2 bases and J dropped 2 bases, with 9 bases sitting between them. CDR3 nucleotides: TGTGCCAGTAGTATACGGACACCAAACACTGAAGCTTTCTTT. Translated: CASSIRTPNTEAFF.

J is TRBJ1-2 and V is TRBV30; no firm D call. This CDR3 has 13 amino acids. With 3 bases removed from V and 1 base from J, the gap between germline ends came to 9 bases. Germline CDR1 GTSNPN, CDR2 SVGIG (reference sequence). The CDR3, as DNA: TGTGCCTGGAGCCCGTCCGTTAACTATGGCTACACCTTC. It codes for CAWSPSVNYGYTF.

This clonotype was seen just once. The J gene is TRBJ2-1, the V gene TRBV5-6; D remains ambiguous. This CDR3 spans 11 amino acids. Trimming removed 2 bases from V and 7 bases from J, with 4 bases in between. Germline-derived CDR1 and CDR2 are SGHDT and YYEEEE. The CDR3 DNA follows: TGTGCCAGCAGCTTCAAGAATGAGCAGTTCTTC. This sequence encodes CASSFKNEQFF.

The rearrangement uses TRBV20-1 and TRBJ2-2; TRBD1 agrees at 8 bases. CDR1 is DFQATT and CDR2 is SNEGSKA in the germline V gene (reference sequence). V was clipped by 2 bases and J by 0 bases; unmatched bases: 8. The CDR3 length is 17 residues. CDR3 nucleotides: TGCAGTGCTAGATACCCCCGGACAGGGACGAACACCGGGGAGCTGTTTTTT. Protein: CSARYPRTGTNTGELFF.

This chain connects TRBV28 to TRBJ1-1; no reliable D call. Between the trimmed V and J ends, which lost 7 bases and 1 base, there was a span of 7 bases. The CDR3 loop spans 12 amino acids. Germline CDR1 reads MDHEN; CDR2 reads SYDVKM. The CDR3 region is CASNWGNTEAFF. Written as DNA, the CDR3 is TGTGCCAGCAACTGGGGGAACACTGAAGCTTTCTTT.

V is TRBV5-1 and J is TRBJ2-7; 9 nucleotides align to TRBD2. Germline values: CDR1 SGHRS, CDR2 YFSETQ. The trim removed 5 bases at V and 0 bases at J, leaving 3 bases unmatched. The CDR3 is made up of 14 amino acids. The CDR3 nucleotides are TGCGCCAGCAGTTATAGCGGGAGCTCCTACGAGCAGTACTTC. Residues: CASSYSGSSYEQYF.

The rearrangement uses TRBV10-2 and TRBJ1-5; D not resolved. In germline, CDR1 is WSHSY, CDR2 SAAADI. V was cut by 6 bases and J by 2 bases, with 11 bases left in between. The CDR3 is made up of 14 amino acids. The CDR3 DNA reads TGCGCCAGCAGCCCCGACACCCGCAATCAGCCCCAGCATTTT. It translates to CASSPDTRNQPQHF.

The V and J genes are TRBV7-3 and TRBJ2-3; D remains unclear. The CDR3 extends over 15 amino acids. Trimming stripped 6 bases from V and 0 bases from J, with 13 bases between. The V gene's germline CDR1 is SGHTA and CDR2 FQGTGA. The CDR3 loop reads CASSQSRVSTDTQYF. The CDR3 coding sequence is TGTGCCAGCAGTCAAAGTCGAGTCAGCACAGATACGCAGTATTTT.